The present T cell receptor beta chain was sequenced within a study of blood T cell repertoires in COVID-19. Per the study methods: Estimates of nucleated cell counts were drawn from the amplification of reference gene primers. Assay used: immunoSEQ multiplex PCR; TCRdb lists only in-frame clones, some missing. V and J calls plus clone size are reproduced from that table; the DNA served to infer D and trimming. The repertoire holds 150,000 to 200,000 clones, with roughly four fifths as singletons. Germline CDR1 is GTSNPN and CDR2 is SVGIG (reference sequence). CDR3 size: 13 residues. V dropped 3 bases and J dropped 5 bases, with 13 bases sitting between them.

The rearrangement links TRBV30 to TRBJ2-5; no clear D. Input material: peripheral blood. This sequence was found in a woman of 80 years or more with acute or convalescent COVID-19. This CDR3 is CAWSSQVRETQYF. In nucleotides, the CDR3 is TGTGCCTGGAGCTCGCAGGTACGGGAGACCCAGTACTTC.